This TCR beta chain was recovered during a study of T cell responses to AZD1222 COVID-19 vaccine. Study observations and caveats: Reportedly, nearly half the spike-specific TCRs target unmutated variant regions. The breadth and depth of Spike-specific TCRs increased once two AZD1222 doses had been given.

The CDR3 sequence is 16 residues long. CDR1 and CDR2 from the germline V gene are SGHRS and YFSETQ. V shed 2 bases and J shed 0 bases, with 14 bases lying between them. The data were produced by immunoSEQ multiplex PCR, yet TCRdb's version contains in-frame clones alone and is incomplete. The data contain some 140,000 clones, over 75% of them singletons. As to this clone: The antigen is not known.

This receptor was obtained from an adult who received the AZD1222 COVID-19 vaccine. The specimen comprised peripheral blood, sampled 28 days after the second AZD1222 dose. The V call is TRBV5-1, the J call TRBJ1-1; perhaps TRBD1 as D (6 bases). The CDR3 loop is CASSFLSGEVNTEAFF. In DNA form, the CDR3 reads TGCGCCAGCAGCTTCCTATCAGGGGAAGTGAACACTGAAGCTTTCTTT.